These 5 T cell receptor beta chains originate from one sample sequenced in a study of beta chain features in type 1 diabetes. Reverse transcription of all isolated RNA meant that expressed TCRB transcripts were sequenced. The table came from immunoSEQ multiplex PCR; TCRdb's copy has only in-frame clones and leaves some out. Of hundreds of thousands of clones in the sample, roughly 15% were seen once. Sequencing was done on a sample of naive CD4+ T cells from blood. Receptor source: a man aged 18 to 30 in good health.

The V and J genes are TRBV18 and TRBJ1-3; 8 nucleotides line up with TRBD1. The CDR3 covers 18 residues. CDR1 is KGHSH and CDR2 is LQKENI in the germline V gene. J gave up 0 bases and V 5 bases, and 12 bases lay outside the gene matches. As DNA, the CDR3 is TGTGCCAGCTCAACCTCCCGGGACAGGACCAGCTCTGGAAACACCATATATTTT. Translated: CASSTSRDRTSSGNTIYF. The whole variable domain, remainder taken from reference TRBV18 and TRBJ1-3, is NAGVMQNPRHLVRRRGQEARLRCSPMKGHSHVYWYRQLPEEGLKFMVYLQKENIIDESGMPKERFSAEFPKEGPSILRIQQVVRGDSAAYFCASSTSRDRTSSGNTIYFGEGSWLTVV.

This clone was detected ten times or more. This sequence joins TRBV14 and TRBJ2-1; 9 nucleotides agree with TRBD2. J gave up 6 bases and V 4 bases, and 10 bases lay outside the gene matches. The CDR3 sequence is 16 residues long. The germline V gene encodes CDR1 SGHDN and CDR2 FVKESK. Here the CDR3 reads CASSLRSIAGANEQFF. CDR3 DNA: TGTGCCAGCAGCCTGAGATCAATAGCGGGAGCCAATGAGCAGTTCTTC.

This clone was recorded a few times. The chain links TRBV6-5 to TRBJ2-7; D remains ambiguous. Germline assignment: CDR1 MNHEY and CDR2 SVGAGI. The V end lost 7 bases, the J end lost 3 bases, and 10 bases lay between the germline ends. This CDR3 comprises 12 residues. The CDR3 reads CASTLDGYEQYF. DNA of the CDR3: TGTGCCAGCACCCTTGACGGCTACGAGCAGTACTTC.

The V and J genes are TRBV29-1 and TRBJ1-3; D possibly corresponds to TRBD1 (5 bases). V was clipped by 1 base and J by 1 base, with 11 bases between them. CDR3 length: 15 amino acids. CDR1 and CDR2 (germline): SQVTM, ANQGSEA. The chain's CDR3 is CSVEVRQGSGNTIYF. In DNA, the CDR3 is TGCAGCGTTGAAGTTCGGCAGGGTTCTGGAAACACCATATATTTT.

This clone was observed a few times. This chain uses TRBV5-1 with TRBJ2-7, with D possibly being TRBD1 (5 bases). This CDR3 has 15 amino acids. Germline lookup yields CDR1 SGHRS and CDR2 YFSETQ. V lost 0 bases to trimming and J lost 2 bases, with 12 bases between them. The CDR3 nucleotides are TGCGCCAGCAGCTTGGGGCAGGGCAGCACCTACGAGCAGTACTTC. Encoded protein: CASSLGQGSTYEQYF. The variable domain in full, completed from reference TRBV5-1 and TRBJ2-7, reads KAGVTQTPRYLIKTRGQQVTLSCSPISGHRSVSWYQQTPGQGLQFLFEYFSETQRNKGNFPGRFSGRQFSNSRSEMNVSTLELGDSALYLCASSLGQGSTYEQYFGPGTRLTVT.